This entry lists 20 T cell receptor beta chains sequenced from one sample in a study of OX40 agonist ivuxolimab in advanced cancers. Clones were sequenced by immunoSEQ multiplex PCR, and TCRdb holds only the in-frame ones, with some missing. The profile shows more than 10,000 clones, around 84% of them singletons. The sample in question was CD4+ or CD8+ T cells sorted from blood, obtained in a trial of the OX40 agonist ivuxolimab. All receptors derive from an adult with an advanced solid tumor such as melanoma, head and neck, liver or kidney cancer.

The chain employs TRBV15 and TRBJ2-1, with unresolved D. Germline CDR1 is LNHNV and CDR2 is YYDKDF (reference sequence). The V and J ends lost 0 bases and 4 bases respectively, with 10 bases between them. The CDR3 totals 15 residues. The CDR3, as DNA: TGTGCCACCAGCAGAGATCCGGGTCTGTACAATGAGCAGTTCTTC. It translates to CATSRDPGLYNEQFF.

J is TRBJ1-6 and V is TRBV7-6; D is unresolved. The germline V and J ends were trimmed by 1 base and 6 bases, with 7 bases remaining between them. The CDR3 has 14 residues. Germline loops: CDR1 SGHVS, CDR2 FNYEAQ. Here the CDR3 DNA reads TGTGCCAGCAGCTTAGGTGAGGGTAATTCACCCCTCCACTTT. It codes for CASSLGEGNSPLHF.

In DNA, the CDR3 is TGTGCCATCAGAGGGACAGAGAACACTGAAGCTTTCTTT. It encodes CAIRGTENTEAFF. V is TRBV10-3 and J is TRBJ1-1, with TRBD1 identical over 7 bases. The CDR3 extends over 13 amino acids. Germline V gives CDR1 ENHRY, CDR2 SYGVKD. V lost 6 bases and J lost 1; bases outside the gene matches: 2.

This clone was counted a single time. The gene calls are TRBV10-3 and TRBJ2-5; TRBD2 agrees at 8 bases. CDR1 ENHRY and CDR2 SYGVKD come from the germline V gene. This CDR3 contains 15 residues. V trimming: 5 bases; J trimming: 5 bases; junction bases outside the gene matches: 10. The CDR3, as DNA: TGTGCCATCAGTAATGGACTAGCACCCCCTGAGACCCAGTACTTC. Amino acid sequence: CAISNGLAPPETQYF.

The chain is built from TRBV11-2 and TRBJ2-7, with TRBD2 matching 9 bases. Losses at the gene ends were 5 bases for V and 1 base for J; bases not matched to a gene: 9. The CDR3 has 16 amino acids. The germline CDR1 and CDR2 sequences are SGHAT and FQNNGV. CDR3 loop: CASSPGASGDSYEQYF. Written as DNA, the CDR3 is TGTGCCAGCAGCCCAGGGGCTAGCGGGGATTCCTACGAGCAGTACTTC.

This CDR3 is CASSDWPRDNEQFF. In nucleotides, the CDR3 is TGTGCCAGCAGTGATTGGCCCAGGGACAATGAGCAGTTCTTC. This rearrangement joins TRBV2 to TRBJ2-1, with TRBD1 as a possible D gene (5 bases). The CDR3 covers 14 residues. Germline CDR1 reads SNHLY; CDR2 reads FYNNEI. Trimming took off 3 bases at V and 5 bases at J, with 11 bases between the two ends.

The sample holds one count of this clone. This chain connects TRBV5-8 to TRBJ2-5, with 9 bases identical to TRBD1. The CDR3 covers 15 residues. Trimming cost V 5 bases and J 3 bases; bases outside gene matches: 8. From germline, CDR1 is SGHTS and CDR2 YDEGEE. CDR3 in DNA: TGTGCCAGCAGTACTGGGACAGGGCTTGAAGAGACCCAGTACTTC. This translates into CASSTGTGLEETQYF.

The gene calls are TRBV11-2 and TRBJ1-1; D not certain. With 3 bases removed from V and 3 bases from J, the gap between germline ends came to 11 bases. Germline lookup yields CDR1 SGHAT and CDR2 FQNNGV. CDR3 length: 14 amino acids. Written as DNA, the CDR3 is TGTGCCAGCAGCTTCATCCCTGTGGACACTGAAGCTTTCTTT. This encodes CASSFIPVDTEAFF.

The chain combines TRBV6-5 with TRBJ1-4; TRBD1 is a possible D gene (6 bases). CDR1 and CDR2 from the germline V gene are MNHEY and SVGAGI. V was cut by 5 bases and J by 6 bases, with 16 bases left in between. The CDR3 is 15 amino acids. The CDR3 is CASSAPQQGYEKLFF. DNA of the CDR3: TGTGCCAGCAGTGCCCCTCAACAGGGCTATGAAAAACTGTTTTTT.

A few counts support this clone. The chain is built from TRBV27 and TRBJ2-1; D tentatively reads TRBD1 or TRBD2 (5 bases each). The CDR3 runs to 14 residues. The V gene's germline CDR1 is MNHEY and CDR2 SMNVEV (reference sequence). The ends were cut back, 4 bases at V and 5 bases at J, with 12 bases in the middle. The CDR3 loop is CASSYGTQNNEQFF. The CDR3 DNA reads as TGTGCCAGCAGTTACGGGACCCAAAACAATGAGCAGTTCTTC.

CDR3 bases: TGCGCCAGCAGCCAAATCCTTGGGGCTAGCGGGCCCTACGAGCAGTACTTC. Translated: CASSQILGASGPYEQYF. The gene calls are TRBV4-1 and TRBJ2-7; TRBD2 aligns across 8 bases. From germline, CDR1 is MGHRA and CDR2 YSYEKL. This CDR3 has 17 residues. V lost 2 bases, J lost 2 bases, and 11 bases stayed unmatched.

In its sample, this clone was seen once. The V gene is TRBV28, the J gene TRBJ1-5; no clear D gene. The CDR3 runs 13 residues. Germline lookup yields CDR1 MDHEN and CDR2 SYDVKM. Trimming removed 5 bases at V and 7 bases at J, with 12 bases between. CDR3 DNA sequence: TGTGCCAGCAGTGCGGGGTTCGAGCAGCCCCAGCATTTT. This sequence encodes CASSAGFEQPQHF.

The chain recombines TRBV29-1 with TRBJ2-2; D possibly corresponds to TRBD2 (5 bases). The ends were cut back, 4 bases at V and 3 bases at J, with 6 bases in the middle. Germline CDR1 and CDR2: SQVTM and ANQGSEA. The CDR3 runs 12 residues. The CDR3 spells CSVVGDTGELFF. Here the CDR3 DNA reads TGCAGCGTTGTCGGGGACACCGGGGAGCTGTTTTTT.

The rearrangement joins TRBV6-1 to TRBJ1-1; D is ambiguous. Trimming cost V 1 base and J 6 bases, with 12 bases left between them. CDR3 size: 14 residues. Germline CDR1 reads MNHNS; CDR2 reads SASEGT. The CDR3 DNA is TGTGCCAGCAGTGAAGTATATGGGGTCCCTGAAGCTTTCTTT. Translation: CASSEVYGVPEAFF.

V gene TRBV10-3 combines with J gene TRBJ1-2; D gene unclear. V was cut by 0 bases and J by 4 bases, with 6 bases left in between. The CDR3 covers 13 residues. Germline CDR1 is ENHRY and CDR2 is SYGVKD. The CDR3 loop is CAISESLPYGYTF. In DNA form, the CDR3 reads TGTGCCATCAGTGAGTCCTTACCCTATGGCTACACCTTC.

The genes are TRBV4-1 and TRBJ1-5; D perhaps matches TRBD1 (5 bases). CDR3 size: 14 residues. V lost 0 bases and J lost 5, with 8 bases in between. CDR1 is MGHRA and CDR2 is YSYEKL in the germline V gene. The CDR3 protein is CASSQESGYQPQHF. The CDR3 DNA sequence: TGCGCCAGCAGCCAAGAGTCAGGGTATCAGCCCCAGCATTTT.

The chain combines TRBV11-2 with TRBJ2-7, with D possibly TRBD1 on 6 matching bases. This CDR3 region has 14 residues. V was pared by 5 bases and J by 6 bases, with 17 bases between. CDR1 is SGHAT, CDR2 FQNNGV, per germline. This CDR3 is CASSPSVGGGEQYF. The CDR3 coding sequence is TGTGCCAGCAGCCCGTCAGTAGGGGGTGGCGAGCAGTACTTC.

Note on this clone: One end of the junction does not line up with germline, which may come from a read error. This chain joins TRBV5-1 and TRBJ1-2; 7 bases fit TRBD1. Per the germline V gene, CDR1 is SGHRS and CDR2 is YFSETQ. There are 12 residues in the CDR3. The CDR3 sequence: CASSWGQIGSTF. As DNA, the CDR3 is TGTGCCAGCAGCTGGGGACAGATCGGTAGCACCTTC.

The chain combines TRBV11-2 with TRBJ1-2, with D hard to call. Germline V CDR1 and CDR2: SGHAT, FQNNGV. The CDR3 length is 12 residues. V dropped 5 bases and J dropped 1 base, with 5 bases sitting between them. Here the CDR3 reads CASSGNNYGYTF. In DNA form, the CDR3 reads TGTGCCAGCAGCGGAAATAACTATGGCTACACCTTC.

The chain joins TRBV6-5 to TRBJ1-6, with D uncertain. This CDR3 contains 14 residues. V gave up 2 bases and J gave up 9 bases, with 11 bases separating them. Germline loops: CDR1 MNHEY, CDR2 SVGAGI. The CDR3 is CASSYGTEFSPLHF. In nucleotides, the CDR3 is TGTGCCAGCAGTTACGGTACAGAATTTTCACCCCTCCACTTT.